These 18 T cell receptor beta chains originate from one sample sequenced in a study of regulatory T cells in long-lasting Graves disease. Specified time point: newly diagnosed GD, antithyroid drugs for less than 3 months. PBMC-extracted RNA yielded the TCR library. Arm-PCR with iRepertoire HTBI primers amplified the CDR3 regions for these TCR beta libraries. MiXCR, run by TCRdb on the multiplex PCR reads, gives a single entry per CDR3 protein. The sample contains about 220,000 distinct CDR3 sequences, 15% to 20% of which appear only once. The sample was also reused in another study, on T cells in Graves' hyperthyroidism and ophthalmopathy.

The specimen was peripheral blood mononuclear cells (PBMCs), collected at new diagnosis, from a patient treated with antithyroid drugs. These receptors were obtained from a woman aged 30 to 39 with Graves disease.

CDR3 nucleotide sequence: TGTGCCAGCAGCCCGTTGACATTGTGGAGGGCAGATACGCAGTATTTT. It specifies CASSPLTLWRADTQYF. The chain recombines TRBV11-3 with TRBJ2-3; weak D call: TRBD2 (6 bases). The CDR3 consists of 16 residues. V dropped 5 bases and J dropped 4 bases, with 19 bases sitting between them. Germline CDR1 is SGHNT and CDR2 is YENEEA. The variable domain in full, completed from reference TRBV11-3 and TRBJ2-3, reads EAGVVQSPRYKIIEKKQPVAFWCNPISGHNTLYWYLQNLGQGPELLIRYENEEAVDDSQLPKDRFSAERLKGVDSTLKIQPAELGDSAVYLCASSPLTLWRADTQYFGPGTRLTVL.

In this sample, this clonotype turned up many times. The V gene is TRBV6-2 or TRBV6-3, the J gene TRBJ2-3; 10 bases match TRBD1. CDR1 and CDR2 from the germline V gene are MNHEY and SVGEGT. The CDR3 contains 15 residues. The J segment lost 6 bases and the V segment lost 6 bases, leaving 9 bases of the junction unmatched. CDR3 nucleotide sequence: TGTGCCAGCAGAGGGACAGGGGATCCTCTGGATACGCAGTATTTT. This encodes CASRGTGDPLDTQYF.

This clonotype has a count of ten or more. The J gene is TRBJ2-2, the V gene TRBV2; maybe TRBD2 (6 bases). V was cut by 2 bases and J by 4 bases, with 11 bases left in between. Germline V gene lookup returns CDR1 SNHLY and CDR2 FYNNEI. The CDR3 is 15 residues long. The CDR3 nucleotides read TGTGCCAGCAGTGAACCTGGGGGGTCCACCGGGGAGCTGTTTTTT. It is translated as CASSEPGGSTGELFF.

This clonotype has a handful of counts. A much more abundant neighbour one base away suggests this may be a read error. The CDR3: CAGSLQVMGTEAFF. For the CDR3, the DNA is TGTGCCGGCAGTCTACAGGTCATGGGGACTGAAGCTTTCTTT. V and J are TRBV28 and TRBJ1-1; D may be TRBD1 (5 bases). The germline CDR1 and CDR2 sequences are MDHEN and SYDVKM. The CDR3 runs 14 residues.

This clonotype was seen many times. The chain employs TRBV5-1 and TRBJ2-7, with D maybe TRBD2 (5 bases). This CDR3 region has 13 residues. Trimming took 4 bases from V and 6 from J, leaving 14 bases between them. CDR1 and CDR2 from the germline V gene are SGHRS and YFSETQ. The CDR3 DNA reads TGCGCCAGCAGCCTACGACTAAATGGCGAGCAGTACTTC. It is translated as CASSLRLNGEQYF.

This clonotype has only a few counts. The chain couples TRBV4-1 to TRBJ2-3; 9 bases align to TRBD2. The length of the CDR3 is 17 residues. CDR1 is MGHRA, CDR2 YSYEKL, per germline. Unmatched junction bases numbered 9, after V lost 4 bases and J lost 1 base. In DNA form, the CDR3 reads TGCGCCAGCAGCCTTAGTTGGGCGGGAGGGGGCACAGATACGCAGTATTTT. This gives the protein CASSLSWAGGGTDTQYF.

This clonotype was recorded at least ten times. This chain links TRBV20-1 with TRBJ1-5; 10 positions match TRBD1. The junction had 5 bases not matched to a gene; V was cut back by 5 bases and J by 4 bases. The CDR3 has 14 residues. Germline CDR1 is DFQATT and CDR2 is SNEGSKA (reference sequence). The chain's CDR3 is CSASGTGDNQPQHF. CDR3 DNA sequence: TGCAGTGCTTCCGGGACAGGGGATAATCAGCCCCAGCATTTT.

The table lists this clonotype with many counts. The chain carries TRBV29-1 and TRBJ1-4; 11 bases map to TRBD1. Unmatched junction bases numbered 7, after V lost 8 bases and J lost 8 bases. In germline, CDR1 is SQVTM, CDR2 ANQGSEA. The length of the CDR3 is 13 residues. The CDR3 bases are TGCAGCTGTGCCGGGACAGGGGGAGAAAAACTGTTTTTT. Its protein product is CSCAGTGGEKLFF.

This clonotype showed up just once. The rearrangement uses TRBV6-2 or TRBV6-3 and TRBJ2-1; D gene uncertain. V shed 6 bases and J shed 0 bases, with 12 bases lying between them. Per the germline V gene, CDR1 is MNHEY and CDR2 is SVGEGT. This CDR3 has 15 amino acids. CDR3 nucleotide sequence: TGTGCCAGCAGGAAAACAGAGAGCTCCTACAATGAGCAGTTCTTC. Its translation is CASRKTESSYNEQFF.

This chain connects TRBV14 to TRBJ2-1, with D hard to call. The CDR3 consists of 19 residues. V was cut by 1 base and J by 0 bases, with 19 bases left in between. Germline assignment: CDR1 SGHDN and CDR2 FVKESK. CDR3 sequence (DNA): TGTGCCAGCAGCCAAGGACAAGGCCTACCTTTTTCCTCCTACAATGAGCAGTTCTTC. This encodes CASSQGQGLPFSSYNEQFF.

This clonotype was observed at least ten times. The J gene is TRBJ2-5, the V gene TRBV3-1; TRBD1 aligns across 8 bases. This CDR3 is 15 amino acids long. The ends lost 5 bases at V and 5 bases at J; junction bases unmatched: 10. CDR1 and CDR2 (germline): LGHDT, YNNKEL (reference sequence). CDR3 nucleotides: TGTGCCAGCAGCTCAATGACAGGGGCGCGTGAGACCCAGTACTTC. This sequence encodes CASSSMTGARETQYF.

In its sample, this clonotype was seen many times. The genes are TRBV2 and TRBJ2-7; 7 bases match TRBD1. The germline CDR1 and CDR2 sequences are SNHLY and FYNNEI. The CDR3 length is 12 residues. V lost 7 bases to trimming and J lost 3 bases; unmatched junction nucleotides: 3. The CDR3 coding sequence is TGTGCCAGCAAAGGGGGCTTCTACGAGCAGTACTTC. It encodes CASKGGFYEQYF.

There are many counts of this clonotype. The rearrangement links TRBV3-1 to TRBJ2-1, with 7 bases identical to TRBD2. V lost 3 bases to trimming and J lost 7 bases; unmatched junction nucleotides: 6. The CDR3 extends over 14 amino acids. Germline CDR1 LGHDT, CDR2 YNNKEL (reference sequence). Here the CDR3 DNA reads TGTGCCAGCAGCCACCCGGGAGGTTTTAATGAGCAGTTCTTC. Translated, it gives CASSHPGGFNEQFF.

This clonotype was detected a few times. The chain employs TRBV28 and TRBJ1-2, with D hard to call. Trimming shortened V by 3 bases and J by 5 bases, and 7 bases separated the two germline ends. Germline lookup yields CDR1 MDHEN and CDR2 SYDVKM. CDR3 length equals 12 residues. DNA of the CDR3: TGTGCCAGCAGTTTTAAGGAGTATGGCTACACCTTC. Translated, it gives CASSFKEYGYTF.

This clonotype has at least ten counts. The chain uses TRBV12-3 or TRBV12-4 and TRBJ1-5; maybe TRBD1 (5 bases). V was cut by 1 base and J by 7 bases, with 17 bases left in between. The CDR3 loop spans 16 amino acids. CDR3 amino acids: CASSLGGFGAIQPQHF. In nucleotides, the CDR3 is TGTGCCAGCAGTTTAGGGGGATTCGGGGCGATACAGCCCCAGCATTTT.

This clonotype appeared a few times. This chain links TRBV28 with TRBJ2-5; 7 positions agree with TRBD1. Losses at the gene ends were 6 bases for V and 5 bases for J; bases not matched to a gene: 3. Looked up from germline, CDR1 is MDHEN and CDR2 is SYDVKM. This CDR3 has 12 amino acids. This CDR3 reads CASRTGVETQYF. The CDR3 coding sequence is TGTGCCAGCAGAACAGGGGTTGAGACCCAGTACTTC.

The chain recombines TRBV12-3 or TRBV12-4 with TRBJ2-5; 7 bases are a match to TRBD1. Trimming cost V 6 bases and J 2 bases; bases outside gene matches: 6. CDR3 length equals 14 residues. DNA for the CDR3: TGTGCCAGCAGAGGGACAGCCCGACAAGAGACCCAGTACTTC. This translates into CASRGTARQETQYF.

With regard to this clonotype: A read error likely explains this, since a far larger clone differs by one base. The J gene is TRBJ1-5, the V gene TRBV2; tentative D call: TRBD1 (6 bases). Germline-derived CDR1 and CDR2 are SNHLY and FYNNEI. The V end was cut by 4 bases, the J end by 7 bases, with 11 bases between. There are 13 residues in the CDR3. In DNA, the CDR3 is TGTGCCAGCAGTGTTGGGGGCGAACAGCCCCAGCATTTT. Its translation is CASSVGGEQPQHF.